The next 11 T cell receptor beta chains were all read from a single sample in a study of blood T cell repertoires in COVID-19. Only in-frame clones appear in the TCRdb table, and some are missing; sequencing was by immunoSEQ multiplex PCR. The sample lists about 120,000 clones; about 88% were seen once. Sequenced: peripheral blood. Every receptor here comes from a woman aged 65 to 85 who had recovered from COVID-19.

Of note for this clone: The sample contains more than one DNA sequence encoding this CDR3. This chain uses TRBV18 with TRBJ1-5, with TRBD1 matching over 8 bases. With 3 bases clipped from V and 5 bases from J, the junction kept 0 bases outside the gene matches. The CDR3 consists of 13 residues. In germline, CDR1 is KGHSH, CDR2 LQKENI. This chain's CDR3 is CASSPDRDQPQHF. Written as DNA, the CDR3 is TGTGCCAGCTCACCGGACAGGGATCAGCCCCAGCATTTT.

The chain carries TRBV19 and TRBJ2-3; 8 positions agree with TRBD1. CDR1 and CDR2 from the germline V gene are LNHDA and SQIVND (reference sequence). The CDR3 runs 15 residues. After removal of 6 bases from V and 8 bases from J, the junction contained 13 bases not matched to a gene. The CDR3 coding sequence is TGTGCCAGTAGGGGATGGACAGGGATGTTGGGTACGCAGTATTTT. The encoded protein is CASRGWTGMLGTQYF.

The rearrangement joins TRBV6-6 to TRBJ2-5; TRBD2 matches at 14 bases. The V gene's germline CDR1 is MNHNY and CDR2 SVGAGI (reference sequence). J lost 4 bases, V lost 9 bases, and 7 bases had no gene match. The CDR3 extends over 15 amino acids. The CDR3 loop reads CASMGTSGSGETQYF. The CDR3 coding sequence is TGTGCCAGTATGGGGACTAGCGGGAGTGGAGAGACCCAGTACTTC.

The V gene is TRBV19, the J gene TRBJ1-5; D gene unclear. CDR1 and CDR2 from the germline V gene are LNHDA and SQIVND (reference sequence). The CDR3 consists of 15 residues. Trimming took off 0 bases at V and 1 base at J, with 7 bases between the two ends. CDR3 bases: TGTGCCAGTAGTATAGAGGAGGCGAGCAATCAGCCCCAGCATTTT. It specifies CASSIEEASNQPQHF.

Here the CDR3 reads CAWSETGIKVGKLFF. CDR3 in DNA: TGTGCCTGGAGCGAAACCGGGATTAAAGTTGGAAAACTGTTTTTT. This sequence joins TRBV30 and TRBJ1-4; D unclear. The V end was cut by 3 bases, the J end by 10 bases, with 21 bases between. This CDR3 has 15 amino acids. CDR1 GTSNPN and CDR2 SVGIG come from the germline V gene (reference sequence). Looking up the rest from reference TRBV30 and TRBJ1-4 gives the full variable domain: SQTIHQWPATLVQPVGSPLSLECTVEGTSNPNLYWYRQAAGRGLQLLFYSVGIGQISSEVPQNLSASRPQDRQFILSSKKLLLSDSGFYLCAWSETGIKVGKLFFGSGTQLSVL.

There are a few counts of this clone. The chain couples TRBV5-1 to TRBJ1-3, with D possibly TRBD1 on 5 matching bases. CDR1 and CDR2 (germline): SGHRS, YFSETQ. The CDR3 totals 14 residues. Trimming removed 7 bases at V and 2 bases at J, with 13 bases between. In DNA, the CDR3 is TGCGCCAGCCACCTGGGGGGAGCTGGAAACACCATATATTTT. This gives the protein CASHLGGAGNTIYF.

The chain has TRBV5-5 and TRBJ1-3; D uncertain. Trimming took off 7 bases at V and 4 bases at J, with 12 bases between the two ends. The CDR3 covers 13 residues. The germline gives CDR1 SGHKS, CDR2 YYEKEE (reference sequence). CDR3 nucleotides: TGTGCCAGCTCCTCACTTCAAGGAAACACCATATATTTT. This translates into CASSSLQGNTIYF. Based on the CDR3 plus reference TRBV5-5 and TRBJ1-3, the full variable domain is DAGVTQSPTHLIKTRGQQVTLRCSPISGHKSVSWYQQVLGQGPQFIFQYYEKEERGRGNFPDRFSARQFPNYSSELNVNALLLGDSALYLCASSSLQGNTIYFGEGSWLTVV.

V gene TRBV15 combines with J gene TRBJ1-3, with TRBD1 identical over 10 bases. The CDR3 covers 18 residues. V lost 1 base to trimming and J lost 0 bases; unmatched junction nucleotides: 6. Germline V gene lookup returns CDR1 LNHNV and CDR2 YYDKDF (reference sequence). Here the CDR3 reads CATSRVGTGATSGNTIYF. CDR3 DNA: TGTGCCACCAGCAGAGTCGGGACAGGGGCCACCTCTGGAAACACCATATATTTT.

This chain uses TRBV7-2 with TRBJ1-5; weak D call: TRBD1 (6 bases). V lost 3 bases to trimming and J lost 6 bases, with 18 bases between them. The CDR3 has 16 residues. The germline V gene encodes CDR1 SGHTA and CDR2 FQGNSA. In DNA form, the CDR3 reads TGTGCCAGCAGCTTGGGTGGCGGGGGGCGGCTTCAGCCCCAGCATTTT. Protein sequence: CASSLGGGGRLQPQHF.

The V and J genes are TRBV27 and TRBJ2-1; maybe TRBD1 (5 bases). Trimming pared 5 bases from V and 0 bases from J, leaving 20 bases between. The CDR3 totals 18 residues. Germline values: CDR1 MNHEY, CDR2 SMNVEV (reference sequence). CDR3 nucleotide sequence: TGTGCCAGCAGTCCGTCTCTAGGGGCCCGTTTCTCCTACAATGAGCAGTTCTTC. Encoded protein: CASSPSLGARFSYNEQFF.

As DNA, the CDR3 is TGTGCCAGCAGCTTAGCCCCCTCGAGCTCCTACGAGCAGTACTTC. Translated, it gives CASSLAPSSSYEQYF. The gene calls are TRBV7-2 and TRBJ2-7; the D is unclear. The CDR3 loop spans 15 amino acids. The V end lost 0 bases, the J end lost 0 bases, and 9 bases lay between the germline ends. Germline lookup yields CDR1 SGHTA and CDR2 FQGNSA.